This T cell receptor (beta chain) was captured in a study of cytomegalovirus exposure and HLA in healthy donors. On this clone itself: Its antigen is still unknown.

PCR was performed using 60 Vbeta and 13 Jbeta primers. The table came from immunoSEQ multiplex PCR; TCRdb's copy has only in-frame clones and leaves some out. The sample holds about 130,000 clones, more than 9% seen once. Study outcomes and limitations: Over 150 TCR beta chains were listed as cytomegalovirus-associated. A previous analysis found most TCR beta V segments productive roughly 90% or roughly 30% of the time. A missense DCLRE1C variant was associated with V- and J-gene trimming of TCR beta chains in a later analysis, and an independent cohort replicated the association.

Input material: PBMCs. The source of this sequence is a young woman in good health and CMV-seropositive.

The CDR3 DNA is TGTGCCAGCAGCCAAGATATAGGAGGGGGCGGCGAGCAGTTCTTC. It is translated as CASSQDIGGGGEQFF. V and J are TRBV14 and TRBJ2-1, with D possibly TRBD1 on 7 matching bases. The V and J ends lost 0 bases and 10 bases respectively, with 16 bases between them. Germline CDR1 and CDR2: SGHDN and FVKESK. The CDR3 runs 15 residues.